Listed below are T cell receptor beta chains from one sample, sequenced in a study of T cells in Graves' hyperthyroidism and ophthalmopathy. TCRdb independently ran MiXCR on the multiplex PCR reads; one entry per CDR3 protein. The sample includes 540,000 or so distinct CDR3 sequences, about a sixth of them seen just once. Sequenced sample: blood. These receptors all stem from a woman in her twenties or thirties with Graves' hyperthyroidism. The CDR3 runs from the conserved cysteine through the conserved F or W. D genes are given only for firm matches. Rows may omit the clone size; those that give it use once, few, many or a size class.

V gene,CDR3 length,J gene,D gene,clone size,CDR3 protein,CDR3 DNA
TRBV20-1,14,TRBJ2-7,TRBD2,many,CSAPRGSGGVEQYF,TGCAGTGCCCCCCGGGGTAGCGGGGGGGTCGAGCAGTACTTC
TRBV7-2,15,TRBJ2-4,NA,many,CASSLDVGLMNIQYF,TGTGCCAGCAGCTTAGACGTCGGGCTAATGAACATTCAGTACTTC
TRBV12-3/TRBV12-4,16,TRBJ1-2,TRBD1,many,CASSLTGLGGSYGYTF,TGTGCCAGCAGTTTGACCGGACTAGGGGGCAGCTATGGCTACACCTTC
TRBV6-2/TRBV6-3,18,TRBJ2-2,NA,many,CASSYVTAGNANTGELFF,TGTGCCAGCAGTTACGTAACAGCGGGCAACGCGAACACCGGGGAGCTGTTTTTT
TRBV6-1,11,TRBJ2-7,NA,few,CASRKVGEQYF,TGTGCCAGCAGGAAGGTTGGGGAGCAGTACTTC
TRBV29-1,13,TRBJ1-1,TRBD1,many,CSGTGQPGTEAFF,TGCAGCGGGACGGGACAGCCTGGCACTGAAGCTTTCTTT
TRBV2,14,TRBJ2-2,TRBD2,many,CAWGLAHYSGELFF,TGTGCCTGGGGACTAGCTCATTACTCCGGGGAGCTGTTTTTT
TRBV18,16,TRBJ2-5,NA,NA,CASSTSPGPSGETQYF,TGTGCCAGCTCAACCTCTCCCGGGCCCAGCGGTGAGACCCAGTACTTC
TRBV28,15,TRBJ2-5,TRBD2,many,CASSVPSGGQETQYF,TGTGCCAGCAGTGTCCCTAGCGGGGGCCAAGAGACCCAGTACTTC
TRBV7-2,13,TRBJ2-7,NA,many,CASSFFSEYEQYF,TGTGCCAGCAGCTTTTTTTCAGAGTACGAGCAGTACTTC
TRBV25-1,16,TRBJ1-6,TRBD1,NA,CASSGTGYSYNSPLHF,TGTGCCAGCAGTGGGACAGGGTACTCCTATAATTCACCCCTCCACTTT
TRBV6-2/TRBV6-3,13,TRBJ2-1,NA,NA,CASRRRIYNEQFF,TGTGCCAGCAGGAGGCGGATTTACAATGAGCAGTTCTTC
TRBV2,10,TRBJ1-1,NA,many,CASGGTEAFF,TGTGCCAGCGGGGGGACTGAAGCTTTCTTT
TRBV20-1,16,TRBJ2-2,NA,NA,CSASLLGRSNTGELFF,TGCAGTGCTAGTTTGCTTGGCCGATCGAACACCGGGGAGCTGTTTTTT
TRBV2,14,TRBJ2-1,TRBD2,many,CATLAGSSYNEQFF,TGTGCCACCCTAGCGGGATCCTCCTACAATGAGCAGTTCTTC
TRBV7-9,16,TRBJ2-1,TRBD2,few,CASSSGLAGPYNEQFF,TGTGCCAGCAGCTCGGGACTAGCGGGACCGTACAATGAGCAGTTCTTC
TRBV27,14,TRBJ1-1,TRBD1,many,CASRLQGGGGEAFF,TGTGCCAGCAGATTACAGGGGGGGGGCGGTGAAGCTTTCTTT
TRBV3-2,16,TRBJ2-1,NA,NA,CASRWGDREYNNEQFF,TGTGCCAGCAGATGGGGGGACAGGGAGTACAACAATGAGCAGTTCTTC
TRBV2,14,TRBJ1-3,NA,few,CASSDRASGNTIYF,TGTGCCAGCAGTGACAGGGCCTCTGGAAACACCATATATTTT
TRBV5-1,15,TRBJ2-1,TRBD2,many,CASSLWAGGVNEQFF,TGCGCCAGCAGCTTGTGGGCGGGAGGGGTGAATGAGCAGTTCTTC
TRBV19,14,TRBJ2-7,NA,NA,CASSIGGDQGEQYF,TGTGCCAGTAGTATAGGGGGGGACCAAGGGGAGCAGTACTTC
TRBV5-4,13,TRBJ2-1,NA,NA,CASSYGVGGEQFF,TGTGCCAGCAGTTATGGGGTTGGCGGAGAGCAGTTCTTC
TRBV28,16,TRBJ2-1,TRBD2,many,CASGSRGLAGVNEQFF,TGTGCCAGCGGATCCCGGGGACTAGCGGGGGTCAATGAGCAGTTCTTC
TRBV5-1,15,TRBJ2-1,TRBD1,NA,CASSSPDRPYNEQFF,TGCGCCAGCAGCTCACCGGACAGGCCCTACAATGAGCAGTTCTTC
TRBV19,16,TRBJ2-2,TRBD2,NA,CASSIMGAGVPGELFF,TGTGCCAGTAGTATAATGGGAGCGGGAGTCCCCGGGGAGCTGTTTTTT
TRBV3-1,15,TRBJ1-2,TRBD1,many,CASSQEGTGANGYTF,TGTGCCAGCAGCCAAGAGGGGACAGGGGCCAATGGCTACACCTTC
TRBV15,13,TRBJ2-5,NA,NA,CATSRDKSETQYF,TGTGCCACCAGCAGAGATAAGTCGGAGACCCAGTACTTC
TRBV6-1,15,TRBJ1-1,NA,many,CASTLRGTGGTEAFF,TGTGCCAGCACCTTAAGAGGGACGGGGGGAACTGAAGCTTTCTTT
TRBV7-9,18,TRBJ2-2,TRBD1,many,CASSLMLGQGAITGELFF,TGTGCCAGCAGCTTAATGTTGGGACAGGGGGCGATCACCGGGGAGCTGTTTTTT
TRBV28,11,TRBJ1-2,NA,many,CASGTAYGYTF,TGTGCCTCCGGGACGGCATATGGCTACACCTTC
TRBV5-1,15,TRBJ2-1,TRBD2,many,CASSLSSGEVSPQFF,TGCGCCAGCAGCTTAAGTAGCGGGGAGGTATCTCCCCAGTTCTTC
TRBV10-3,13,TRBJ1-1,NA,NA,CAIRSDRNTEAFF,TGTGCCATCAGATCTGACAGGAACACTGAAGCTTTCTTT
TRBV6-1,15,TRBJ1-2,NA,NA,CASSVLGEAFYGYTF,TGTGCCAGCAGTGTATTAGGGGAGGCCTTCTATGGCTACACCTTC
TRBV7-9,15,TRBJ2-5,NA,many,CASSLRRGFQETQYF,TGTGCCAGCAGCCTACGTCGGGGATTCCAAGAGACCCAGTACTTC
TRBV7-2,12,TRBJ1-2,NA,NA,CASSLNQAGYTF,TGTGCCAGCAGCTTAAACCAGGCGGGCTACACCTTC